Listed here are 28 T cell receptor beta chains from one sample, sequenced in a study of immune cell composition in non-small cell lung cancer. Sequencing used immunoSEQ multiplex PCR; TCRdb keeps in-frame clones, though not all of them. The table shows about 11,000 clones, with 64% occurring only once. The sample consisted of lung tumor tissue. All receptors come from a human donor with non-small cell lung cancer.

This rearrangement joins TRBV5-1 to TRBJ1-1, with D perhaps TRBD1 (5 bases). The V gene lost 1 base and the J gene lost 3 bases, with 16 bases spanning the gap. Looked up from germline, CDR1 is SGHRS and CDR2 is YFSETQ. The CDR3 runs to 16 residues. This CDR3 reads CASSLLQAFRDTEAFF. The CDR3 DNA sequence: TGCGCCAGCAGCTTGTTACAGGCCTTCAGGGACACTGAAGCTTTCTTT.

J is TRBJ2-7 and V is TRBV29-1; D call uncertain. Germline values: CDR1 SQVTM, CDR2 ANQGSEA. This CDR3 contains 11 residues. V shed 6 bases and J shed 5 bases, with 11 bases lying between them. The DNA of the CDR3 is TGCAGCGTCCTTCGACGGGACGAGCAGTACTTC. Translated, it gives CSVLRRDEQYF.

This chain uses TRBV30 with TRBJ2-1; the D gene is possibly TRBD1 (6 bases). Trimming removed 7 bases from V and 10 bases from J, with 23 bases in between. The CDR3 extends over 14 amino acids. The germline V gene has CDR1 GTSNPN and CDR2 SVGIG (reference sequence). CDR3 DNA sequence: TGTGCCTTAGTAACAGGGAGTATCAAAAGGGAGCAGTTCTTC. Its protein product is CALVTGSIKREQFF.

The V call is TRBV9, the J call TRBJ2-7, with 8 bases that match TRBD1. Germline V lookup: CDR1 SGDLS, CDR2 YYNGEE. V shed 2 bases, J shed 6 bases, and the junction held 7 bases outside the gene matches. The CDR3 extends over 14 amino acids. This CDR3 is CASSVTGQGAEQYF. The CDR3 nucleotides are TGTGCCAGCAGCGTTACTGGACAGGGAGCCGAGCAGTACTTC.

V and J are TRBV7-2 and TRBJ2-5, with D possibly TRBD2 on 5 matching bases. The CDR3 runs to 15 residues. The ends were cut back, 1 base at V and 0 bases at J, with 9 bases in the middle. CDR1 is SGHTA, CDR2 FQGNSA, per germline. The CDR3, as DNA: TGTGCCAGCAGCTTAGGACTATTGTACCAAGAGACCCAGTACTTC. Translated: CASSLGLLYQETQYF.

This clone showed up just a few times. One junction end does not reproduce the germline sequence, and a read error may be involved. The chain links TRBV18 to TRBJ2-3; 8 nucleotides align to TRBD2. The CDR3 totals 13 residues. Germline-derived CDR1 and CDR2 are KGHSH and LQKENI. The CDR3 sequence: CASSPVPSGSSFF. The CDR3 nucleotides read TGTGCCAGCTCACCAGTTCCGAGCGGGAGCTCGTTTTTT.

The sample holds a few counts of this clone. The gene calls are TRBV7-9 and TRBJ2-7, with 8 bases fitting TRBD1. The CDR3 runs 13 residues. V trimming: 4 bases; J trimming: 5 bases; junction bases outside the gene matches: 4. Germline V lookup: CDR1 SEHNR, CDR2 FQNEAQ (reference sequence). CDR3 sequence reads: CASSSDRGDEQYF. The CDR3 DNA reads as TGTGCCAGCAGCTCTGACAGGGGAGACGAGCAGTACTTC.

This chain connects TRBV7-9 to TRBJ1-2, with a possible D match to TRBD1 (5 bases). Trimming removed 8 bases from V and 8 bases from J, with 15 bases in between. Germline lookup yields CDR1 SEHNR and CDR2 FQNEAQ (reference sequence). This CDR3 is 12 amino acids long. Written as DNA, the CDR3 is TGTGCCAGCGGGGGGTCCTTCGGGGGCTACACCTTC. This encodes CASGGSFGGYTF.

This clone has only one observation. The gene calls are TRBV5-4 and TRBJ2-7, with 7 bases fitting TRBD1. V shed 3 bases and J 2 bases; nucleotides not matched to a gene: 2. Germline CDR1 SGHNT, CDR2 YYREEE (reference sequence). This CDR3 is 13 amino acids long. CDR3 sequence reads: CASSSGTAYEQYF. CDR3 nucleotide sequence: TGTGCCAGCAGCTCCGGGACAGCCTACGAGCAGTACTTC.

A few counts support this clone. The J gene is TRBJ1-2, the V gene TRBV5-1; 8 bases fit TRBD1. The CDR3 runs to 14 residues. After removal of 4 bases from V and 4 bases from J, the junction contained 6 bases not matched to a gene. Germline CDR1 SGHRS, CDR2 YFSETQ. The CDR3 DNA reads TGCGCCAGCAGCACCGGACAGGGAACCTATGGCTACACCTTC. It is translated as CASSTGQGTYGYTF.

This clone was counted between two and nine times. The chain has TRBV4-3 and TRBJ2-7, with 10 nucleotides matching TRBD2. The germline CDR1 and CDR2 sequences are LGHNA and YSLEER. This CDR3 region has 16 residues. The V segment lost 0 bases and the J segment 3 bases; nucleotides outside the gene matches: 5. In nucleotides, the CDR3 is TGCGCCAGCAGCCAAGATCCGAGCGGGGGGGGCTACGAGCAGTACTTC. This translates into CASSQDPSGGGYEQYF.

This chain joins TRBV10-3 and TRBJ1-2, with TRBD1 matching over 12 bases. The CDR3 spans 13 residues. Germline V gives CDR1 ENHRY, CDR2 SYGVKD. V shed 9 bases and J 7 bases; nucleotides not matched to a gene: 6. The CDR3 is CAISGTGGPGYTF. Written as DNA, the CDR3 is TGTGCCATTTCCGGGACAGGGGGCCCTGGCTACACCTTC.

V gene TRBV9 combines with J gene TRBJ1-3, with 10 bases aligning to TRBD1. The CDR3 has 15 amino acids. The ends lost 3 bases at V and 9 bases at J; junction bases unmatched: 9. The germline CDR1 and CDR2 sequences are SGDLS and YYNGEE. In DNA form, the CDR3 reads TGTGCCAGCAGCGCCGAGACAGGGGGCTTGGGCACCATATATTTT. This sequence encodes CASSAETGGLGTIYF.

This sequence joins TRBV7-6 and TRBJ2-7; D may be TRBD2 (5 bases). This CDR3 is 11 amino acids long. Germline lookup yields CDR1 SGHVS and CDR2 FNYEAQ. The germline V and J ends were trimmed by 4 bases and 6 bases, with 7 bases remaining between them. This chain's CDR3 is CASSSGLEQYF. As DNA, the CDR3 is TGTGCCAGCAGCTCCGGACTCGAGCAGTACTTC. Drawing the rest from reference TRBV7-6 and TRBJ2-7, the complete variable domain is GAGVSQSPRYKVTKRGQDVALRCDPISGHVSLYWYRQALGQGPEFLTYFNYEAQQDKSGLPNDRFSAERPEGSISTLTIQRTEQRDSAMYRCASSSGLEQYFGPGTRLTVT.

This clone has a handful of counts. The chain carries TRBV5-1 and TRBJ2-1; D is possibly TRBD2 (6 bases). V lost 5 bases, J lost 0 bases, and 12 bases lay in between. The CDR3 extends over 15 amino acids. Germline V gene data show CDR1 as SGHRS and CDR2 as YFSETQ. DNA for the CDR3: TGCGCCAGCAGGGTTAGCGGTTACTCCTACAATGAGCAGTTCTTC. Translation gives CASRVSGYSYNEQFF.

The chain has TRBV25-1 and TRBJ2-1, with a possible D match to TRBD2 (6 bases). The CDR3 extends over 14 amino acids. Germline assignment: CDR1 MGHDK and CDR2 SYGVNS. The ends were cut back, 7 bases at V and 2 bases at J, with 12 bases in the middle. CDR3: CASTSGSPYNEQFF. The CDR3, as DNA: TGTGCCAGCACTTCCGGGAGCCCCTACAATGAGCAGTTCTTC.

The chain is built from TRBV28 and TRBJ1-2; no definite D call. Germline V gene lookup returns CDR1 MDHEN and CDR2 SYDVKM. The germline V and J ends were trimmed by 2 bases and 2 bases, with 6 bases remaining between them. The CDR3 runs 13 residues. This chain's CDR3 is CASSLGLNYGYTF. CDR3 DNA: TGTGCCAGCAGTTTAGGACTCAACTATGGCTACACCTTC.

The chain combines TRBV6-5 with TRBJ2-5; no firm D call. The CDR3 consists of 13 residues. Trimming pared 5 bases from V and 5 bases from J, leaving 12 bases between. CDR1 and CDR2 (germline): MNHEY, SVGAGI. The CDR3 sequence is CASSEAMLETQYF. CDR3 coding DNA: TGTGCCAGCAGTGAAGCGATGTTGGAGACCCAGTACTTC.

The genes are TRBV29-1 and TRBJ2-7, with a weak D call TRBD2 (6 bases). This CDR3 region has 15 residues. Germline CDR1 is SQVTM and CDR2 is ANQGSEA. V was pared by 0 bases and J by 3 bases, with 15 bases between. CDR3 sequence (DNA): TGCAGCGTTGAAGAAGCCGGGGGATCTAACTACGAGCAGTACTTC. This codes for CSVEEAGGSNYEQYF.

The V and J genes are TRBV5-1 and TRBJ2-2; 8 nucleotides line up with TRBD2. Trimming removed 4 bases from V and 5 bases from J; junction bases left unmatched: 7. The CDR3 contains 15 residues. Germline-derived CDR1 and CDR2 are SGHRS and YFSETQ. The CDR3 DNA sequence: TGCGCCAGCAGCGCCGGGACTAGGAAAACCGGGGAGCTGTTTTTT. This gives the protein CASSAGTRKTGELFF.

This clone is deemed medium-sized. CDR3 DNA: TGCGCCAGCAGCTTGGGGGACAGGTCTGGAAACACCATATATTTT. Its protein is CASSLGDRSGNTIYF. The chain links TRBV5-1 to TRBJ1-3; TRBD1 aligns across 8 bases. The V gene end was trimmed by 0 bases and the J gene end by 1 base; junction bases not matched to a gene: 0. This CDR3 is 15 amino acids long. Germline V lookup: CDR1 SGHRS, CDR2 YFSETQ.

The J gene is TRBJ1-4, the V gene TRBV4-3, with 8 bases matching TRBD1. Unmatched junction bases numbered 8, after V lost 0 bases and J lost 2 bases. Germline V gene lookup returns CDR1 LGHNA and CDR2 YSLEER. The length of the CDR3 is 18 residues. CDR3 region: CASSQDGGQGFTNEKLFF. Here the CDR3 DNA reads TGCGCCAGCAGCCAAGATGGCGGACAGGGTTTCACTAATGAAAAACTGTTTTTT.

The CDR3: CASSGTWVGASETQYF. The CDR3 DNA is TGTGCCAGCAGCGGAACGTGGGTTGGGGCGAGCGAGACCCAGTACTTC. The chain employs TRBV5-6 and TRBJ2-5; D perhaps matches TRBD1 (5 bases). In germline, CDR1 is SGHDT, CDR2 YYEEEE. This CDR3 is 16 amino acids long. Trimming took 4 bases from V and 5 from J, leaving 21 bases between them.

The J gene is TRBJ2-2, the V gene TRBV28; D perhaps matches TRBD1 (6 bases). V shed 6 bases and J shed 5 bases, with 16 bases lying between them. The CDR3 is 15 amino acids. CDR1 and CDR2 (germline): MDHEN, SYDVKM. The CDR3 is CASSTIKTGTGELFF. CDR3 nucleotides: TGTGCCAGCAGCACTATTAAAACAGGGACCGGGGAGCTGTTTTTT.

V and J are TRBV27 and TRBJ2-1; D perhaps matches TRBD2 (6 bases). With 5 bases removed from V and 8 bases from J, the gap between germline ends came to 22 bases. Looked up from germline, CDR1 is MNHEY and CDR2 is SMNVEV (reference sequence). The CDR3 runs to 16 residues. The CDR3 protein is CASSRANRLVYDEQFF. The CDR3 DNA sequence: TGTGCCAGCAGTCGGGCAAACAGACTAGTCTATGATGAGCAGTTCTTC.

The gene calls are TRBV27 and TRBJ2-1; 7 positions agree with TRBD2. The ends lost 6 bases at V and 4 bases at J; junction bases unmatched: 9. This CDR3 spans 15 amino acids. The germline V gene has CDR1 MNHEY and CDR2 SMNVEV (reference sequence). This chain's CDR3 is CASRMASGTYNEQFF. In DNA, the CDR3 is TGTGCCAGCAGAATGGCCAGCGGGACGTACAATGAGCAGTTCTTC.

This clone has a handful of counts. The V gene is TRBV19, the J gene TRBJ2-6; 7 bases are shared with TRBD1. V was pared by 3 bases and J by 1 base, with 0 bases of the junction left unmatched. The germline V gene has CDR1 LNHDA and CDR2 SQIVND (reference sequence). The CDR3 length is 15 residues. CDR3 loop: CASSMTGSGANVLTF. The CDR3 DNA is TGTGCCAGTAGTATGACAGGGTCTGGGGCCAACGTCCTGACTTTC.

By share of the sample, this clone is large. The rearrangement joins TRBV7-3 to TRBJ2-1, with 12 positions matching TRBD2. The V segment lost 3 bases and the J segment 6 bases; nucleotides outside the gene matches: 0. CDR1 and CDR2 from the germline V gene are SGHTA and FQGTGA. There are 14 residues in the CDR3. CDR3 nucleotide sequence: TGTGCCAGCAGCTTGGGACTAGCGGGCAATGAGCAGTTCTTC. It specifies CASSLGLAGNEQFF.